The 11 T cell receptor beta chains below come from one sample, sequenced in a study of T cell repertoires in cytomegalovirus infection. TCRdb analysed the reads with MiXCR anew, one entry per CDR3 protein. This sample yields roughly 600,000 distinct CDR3 sequences, of which roughly 26% are seen a single time; around 8% belongs to the top ten. Sequenced sample: CD8+ T cells from PBMCs. The receptors come from a human donor in good health (CMV status not recorded). Some clones in this sample may be carry-over from other donors' samples.

This clonotype occurred many times. The J gene is TRBJ2-1, the V gene TRBV28; 9 bases are a match to TRBD1. There are 18 residues in the CDR3. CDR1 MDHEN and CDR2 SYDVKM come from the germline V gene. The trim removed 3 bases at V and 4 bases at J, leaving 13 bases unmatched. The CDR3 protein is CASSLWLRQGVPYNEQFF. CDR3 DNA: TGTGCCAGCAGTTTGTGGTTAAGACAGGGGGTACCTTACAATGAGCAGTTCTTC. Full variable domain (missing parts from reference TRBV28 and TRBJ2-1): DVKVTQSSRYLVKRTGEKVFLECVQDMDHENMFWYRQDPGLGLRLIYFSYDVKMKEKGDIPEGYSVSREKKERFSLILESASTNQTSMYLCASSLWLRQGVPYNEQFFGPGTRLTVL.

This clonotype was counted ten times or more. The rearrangement joins TRBV7-9 to TRBJ2-2; TRBD1 might be the D (6 bases). This CDR3 region has 15 residues. Germline V CDR1 and CDR2: SEHNR, FQNEAQ (reference sequence). The V end lost 3 bases, the J end lost 1 base, and 9 bases lay between the germline ends. Here the CDR3 DNA reads TGTGCCAGCAGCTTGCGGACAGTGAACACCGGGGAGCTGTTTTTT. This encodes CASSLRTVNTGELFF.

The table lists this clonotype with a few counts. V gene TRBV19 combines with J gene TRBJ1-5; D ambiguous. Germline values: CDR1 LNHDA, CDR2 SQIVND (reference sequence). The CDR3 spans 12 residues. The V and J ends lost 10 bases and 6 bases respectively, with 13 bases between them. In nucleotides, the CDR3 is TGTGCCACCTTTTCCTCGGGTCAGCCCCAGCATTTT. Residues: CATFSSGQPQHF.

This clonotype has a count of ten or more. The CDR3 protein is CASSPPFDASSNQPQHF. In nucleotides, the CDR3 is TGTGCCAGCAGCCCACCATTCGATGCGTCTAGCAATCAGCCCCAGCATTTT. V gene TRBV7-9 combines with J gene TRBJ1-5, with unresolved D. CDR3 length: 17 amino acids. V lost 5 bases to trimming and J lost 0 bases, with 17 bases between them. Germline V gene sequence: CDR1 SEHNR, CDR2 FQNEAQ (reference sequence).

V is TRBV6-2 or TRBV6-3 and J is TRBJ2-2; D is perhaps TRBD1 (5 bases). V dropped 6 bases and J dropped 4 bases, with 12 bases sitting between them. This CDR3 comprises 14 residues. Germline V gene sequence: CDR1 MNHEY, CDR2 SVGEGT. CDR3 nucleotide sequence: TGTGCCAGCAGCAGGGCGGCGATCACCGGGGAGCTGTTTTTT. Translating it yields CASSRAAITGELFF.

This clonotype was seen a few times. The rearrangement uses TRBV28 and TRBJ2-7, with D uncertain. The CDR3 extends over 11 amino acids. Germline V gives CDR1 MDHEN, CDR2 SYDVKM. V was cut by 7 bases and J by 12 bases, with 16 bases left in between. The CDR3 sequence: CASTYGLEWYV. CDR3 nucleotide sequence: TGTGCCAGCACGTACGGGCTTGAATGGTACGTC.

V and J are TRBV7-2 and TRBJ1-2; 11 bases agree with TRBD1. This CDR3 has 15 amino acids. With V trimmed by 5 bases and J by 5 bases, 7 bases remained unmatched. Germline loops: CDR1 SGHTA, CDR2 FQGNSA. CDR3 in amino acids: CASSLRTGGLYGYTF. The CDR3, as DNA: TGTGCCAGCAGCCTCAGGACAGGGGGCTTATATGGCTACACCTTC. The entire variable domain, with the rest obtained from reference TRBV7-2 and TRBJ1-2, is as follows: GAGVSQSPSNKVTEKGKDVELRCDPISGHTALYWYRQSLGQGLEFLIYFQGNSAPDKSGLPSDRFSAERTGGSVSTLTIQRTQQEDSAVYLCASSLRTGGLYGYTFGSGTRLTVV.

The chain is built from TRBV7-9 and TRBJ1-2, with 7 bases that match TRBD1. This CDR3 has 16 residues. The germline V gene encodes CDR1 SEHNR and CDR2 FQNEAQ (reference sequence). Trimming cost V 7 bases and J 4 bases; bases outside gene matches: 15. This CDR3 reads CASTDITGEVSYGYTF. CDR3 sequence (DNA): TGTGCCAGCACCGACATTACAGGGGAAGTGAGCTATGGCTACACCTTC.

The rearrangement joins TRBV13 to TRBJ2-3; TRBD1 might be the D (6 bases). Between the trimmed V and J ends, which lost 4 bases and 1 base, there was a span of 15 bases. CDR1 is PRHDT, CDR2 FYEKMQ, per germline (reference sequence). There are 16 residues in the CDR3. The CDR3 nucleotides are TGTGCCAGCAGCTCTAGACAGGACCTGGGCACAGATACGCAGTATTTT. Encoded protein: CASSSRQDLGTDTQYF.

The chain employs TRBV20-1 and TRBJ1-2; D uncertain. V lost 3 bases and J lost 2, with 13 bases in between. The CDR3 contains 14 residues. CDR1 and CDR2 (germline): DFQATT, SNEGSKA (reference sequence). Written as DNA, the CDR3 is TGCAGTGCTAGGCCGAGGGAAGAGAACTATGGCTACACCTTC. Translating it yields CSARPREENYGYTF.

This clonotype was seen more than once but under ten times. The chain carries TRBV28 and TRBJ2-3, with D possibly TRBD2 on 7 matching bases. Germline assignment: CDR1 MDHEN and CDR2 SYDVKM. The CDR3 is 18 amino acids. Trimming removed 3 bases at V and 2 bases at J, with 21 bases between. CDR3 sequence: CASSFHPEGGRDTDTQYF. CDR3 DNA: TGTGCCAGCAGTTTCCACCCCGAGGGGGGGCGGGACACAGATACGCAGTATTTT.